A single sample is the source of the 14 T cell receptor beta chains below, sequenced in a study of blood T cell repertoires in COVID-19. Clones were sequenced by immunoSEQ multiplex PCR, and TCRdb holds only the in-frame ones, with some missing. The data contain 150,000 to 250,000 clones, about 76% of them singletons. Sequencing used peripheral blood. Source of these receptors: a middle-aged woman with COVID-19, enrolled during active disease.

This clone was counted a few times. In DNA form, the CDR3 reads TGTGCCTGCATTAGAAGCGGGGGCACCACCTACGAGCAGTACTTC. Protein sequence: CACIRSGGTTYEQYF. This chain links TRBV30 with TRBJ2-7, with 8 bases identical to TRBD2. Germline loops: CDR1 GTSNPN, CDR2 SVGIG (reference sequence). Unmatched junction bases numbered 12, after V lost 6 bases and J lost 2 bases. The CDR3 loop spans 15 amino acids.

This chain uses TRBV6-1 with TRBJ1-2; D remains ambiguous. CDR1 and CDR2 from the germline V gene are MNHNS and SASEGT. This CDR3 has 14 amino acids. The germline V and J ends were trimmed by 1 base and 7 bases, with 13 bases remaining between them. CDR3 DNA: TGTGCCAGCAGTGAAGTGGAGGGCTCGGGTGGCTACACCTTC. It codes for CASSEVEGSGGYTF.

The J gene is TRBJ1-1, the V gene TRBV7-9; tentative D call: TRBD1 (5 bases). V lost 3 bases to trimming and J lost 1 base, with 12 bases between them. CDR1 is SEHNR and CDR2 is FQNEAQ in the germline V gene (reference sequence). The CDR3 is 15 amino acids. The CDR3 spells CASSFRPTANTEAFF. CDR3 coding DNA: TGTGCCAGCAGCTTTAGACCGACAGCGAACACTGAAGCTTTCTTT.

This chain joins TRBV6-4 and TRBJ2-5; 8 bases align to TRBD1. J was trimmed by 4 bases and V by 6 bases; bases with no gene match: 10. The germline CDR1 and CDR2 sequences are MRHNA and SNTAGT. CDR3 length: 15 residues. The CDR3 DNA reads as TGTGCCAGCAGCCCGAATGGACAGGGCCCAGAGACCCAGTACTTC. Amino acid sequence: CASSPNGQGPETQYF.

The V call is TRBV20-1, the J call TRBJ2-3, with 9 bases that match TRBD2. Germline CDR1 is DFQATT and CDR2 is SNEGSKA (reference sequence). V trimming: 3 bases; J trimming: 4 bases; junction bases outside the gene matches: 5. This CDR3 contains 14 residues. The CDR3 sequence is CSASWRGGADTQYF. The CDR3 DNA reads as TGCAGTGCTAGTTGGCGGGGGGGCGCAGATACGCAGTATTTT.

The genes are TRBV2 and TRBJ2-2, with TRBD1 matching over 10 bases. CDR1 is SNHLY, CDR2 FYNNEI, per germline. V shed 2 bases, J shed 6 bases, and the junction held 3 bases outside the gene matches. This CDR3 is 15 amino acids long. CDR3 sequence (DNA): TGTGCCAGCAGTGAATTAGGGACAGGGGCCGGGGAGCTGTTTTTT. Its protein is CASSELGTGAGELFF.

In DNA, the CDR3 is TGCGCCAGCAGCGCTAGCGGTCCTAGCACAGATACGCAGTATTTT. Translated, it gives CASSASGPSTDTQYF. The chain joins TRBV5-1 to TRBJ2-3; 7 nucleotides line up with TRBD2. CDR1 and CDR2 from the germline V gene are SGHRS and YFSETQ. Germline trimming cut 4 bases from V and 0 bases from J; bases unmatched to any gene: 5. The length of the CDR3 is 15 residues.

This clone was observed a handful of times. The J gene is TRBJ1-2, the V gene TRBV20-1; TRBD1 agrees at 11 bases. Trimming cost V 3 bases and J 5 bases; bases outside gene matches: 5. The germline V gene has CDR1 DFQATT and CDR2 SNEGSKA (reference sequence). There are 14 residues in the CDR3. CDR3 sequence reads: CSASGTGGGYGYTF. DNA for the CDR3: TGCAGTGCTAGTGGGACAGGGGGAGGGTATGGCTACACCTTC.

The J gene is TRBJ2-7, the V gene TRBV27; the match to TRBD1 covers 8 bases. Germline CDR1 reads MNHEY; CDR2 reads SMNVEV (reference sequence). J gave up 1 base and V 7 bases, and 6 bases lay outside the gene matches. This CDR3 is built from 14 residues. CDR3 sequence (DNA): TGTGCCAGCAACGCGGGACAGGCATCCTACGAGCAGTACTTC. It specifies CASNAGQASYEQYF.

V gene TRBV2 combines with J gene TRBJ2-1; TRBD2 aligns across 10 bases. The CDR3 length is 15 residues. V lost 6 bases, J lost 6 bases, and 8 bases stayed unmatched. Germline V lookup: CDR1 SNHLY, CDR2 FYNNEI. The CDR3 coding sequence is TGTGCCAGCAGACCCGGGACTAGCGTGGGCAATGAGCAGTTCTTC. It yields the protein CASRPGTSVGNEQFF.

The chain is built from TRBV27 and TRBJ1-5; tentatively, D is TRBD1 (5 bases). The germline gives CDR1 MNHEY, CDR2 SMNVEV (reference sequence). Trimming removed 5 bases at V and 0 bases at J, with 14 bases between. The CDR3 totals 16 residues. The CDR3: CASSELGRVSNQPQHF. The CDR3 DNA follows: TGTGCCAGCAGTGAGCTCGGCAGGGTTAGCAATCAGCCCCAGCATTTT.

V gene TRBV9 combines with J gene TRBJ1-2; tentative D call: TRBD1 (6 bases). The CDR3 is 13 amino acids. Germline lookup yields CDR1 SGDLS and CDR2 YYNGEE. V lost 3 bases and J lost 4, with 10 bases in between. CDR3 in DNA: TGTGCCAGCAGCGCAACAGGGTCCTATGGCTACACCTTC. Translation: CASSATGSYGYTF.

The V call is TRBV5-1, the J call TRBJ2-5; TRBD1 aligns across 9 bases. Germline V gives CDR1 SGHRS, CDR2 YFSETQ. The CDR3 length is 14 residues. V lost 4 bases, J lost 2 bases, and 3 bases stayed unmatched. This CDR3 reads CASSMGQGQETQYF. CDR3 in DNA: TGCGCCAGCAGCATGGGACAGGGTCAAGAGACCCAGTACTTC.

The rearrangement links TRBV5-1 to TRBJ2-7, with D perhaps TRBD1 (5 bases). The CDR3 has 12 residues. CDR1 and CDR2 (germline): SGHRS, YFSETQ. V was clipped by 4 bases and J by 6 bases, with 11 bases between them. CDR3 bases: TGCGCCAGCAGCCCTGGGGCCCGCGAGCAGTACTTC. This encodes CASSPGAREQYF.